This TCR beta chain was sequenced for a study of spatial heterogeneity in lung cancer (dated by TCRdb to between 2019 and 2020). A note on the overall study: Samples were obtained from approximately 77 patients with early-stage, untreated non-small cell lung cancer from the lung TRACERx cohort. Follow-up PBMC samples were sequenced whenever available, and the median time to follow-up was 2 to 3 years after resection. Beta-chain transcripts were consistently detected in greater numbers than alpha-chain transcripts, which likely reflected higher beta-chain transcript abundance. In the raw uncorrected reads, each unique combination of TCR and UMI appeared on average more than ten times. TCR alpha and beta repertoires were quantitatively compared across multiple tumor regions, matched nontumor lung and blood in non-small cell lung cancer. Nonsynonymous mutation counts, determined by whole-exome sequencing of tumor tissue, were related to features of the TCR repertoire. At surgery, hundreds of tumor regions, fewer than 85 matched nontumor lung samples and a few dozen PBMC samples were TCR-sequenced for both alpha and beta chains.

The library was prepared using 5' RACE. TCRdb names NextSeq 500 as the instrument used. To allow correction of PCR and sequencing errors, the TCR library protocol tagged every TCR cDNA molecule with a unique molecular identifier. The authors' pipeline ran thus. TCR identification, UMI-based error correction and CDR3 extraction were performed with Decombinator tools. TCRs above a frequency of 2 per 1,000, corresponding to the top 1% of the tumor frequency distribution, were defined as expanded. Each repertoire was subsampled 100 times to 5,000 TCRs, after which Renyi diversity was computed with the R vegan package. CDR3 similarity networks were constructed using string-kernel similarity of amino acid triplets, with links drawn between CDR3s whose pairwise similarity was above 0.82. Using fastp at Q25 and MiXCR, TCRdb reprocessed the public reads and kept productive beta chains. For every CDR3 protein sequence, its rows merge into one entry that carries the most common genes and DNA. None of the V and J calls come from the authors' own analysis; TCRdb made them. This sample is represented by 25,000 to 35,000 distinct CDR3 sequences; almost 5.5% of them were singletons. The ten largest clones represent approximately 24% of the sample.

V loses 4 bases, J loses 5 bases, and the germline ends lie 17 bases apart. CDR1 and CDR2 were assigned from the germline V gene as SGHDN and FVKESK. The CDR3 covers 15 residues, taking in both the cysteine and the phenylalanine. The only DNA kept is the CDR3, 45 bases in frame from the first base. This clonotype was picked up a small number of times. The antigen it binds to is not known. No qualities accompany the bases; no much larger clone lies one base away. According to the study, the label for this sample's time point signals: blood at routine non-recurrence follow-up after resection. TCR sequencing used whole RNA extracted from tumor and nontumor lung tissue, or from cryopreserved PBMC samples, without cell sorting. Only patients for whom sufficient RNA was available from at least two tumor regions were selected for TCR sequencing. Overall study results and their limits: Only around 15 patients were included in the comparisons of baseline and follow-up blood repertoires. Ubiquitous expanded tumor TCRs showed up in blood more often at tumor resection than at routine follow-up. Additional single-cell paired TCR alpha and beta sequencing was considered necessary to confirm, at a functional level, the hypothesis that regional TCRs recognize regional mutations.

Source: PBMCs, taken at follow-up. The sequence came from a female donor with early-stage non-small cell lung cancer. This chain joins TRBV14 to TRBJ2-5, with the D gene possibly TRBD1 or TRBD2, each one fitting 6 bases. The sequenced DNA: TGTGCCAGCAGCCCCACAGGGACTGGACGGGAGACCCAGTACTTC. Its amino acids are CASSPTGTGRETQYF.